A single sample gave rise to the 25 T cell receptor beta chains below, sequenced in a study of human T cells and chemical hapten exposure. Each CDR3 protein gets one entry after TCRdb re-called the RACE reads with MiXCR. The top ten hold about 2.1% of the sample, which has approximately 400,000 distinct CDR3 sequences, approximately 5% seen once. Indicated time point: patch test 1, 2 weeks after DPC sensitization. Treatment: therapeutic diphenylcyclopropenone sensitization with weekly scalp DPC. Sequenced here: whole blood, sampled in connection with sensitization to the hapten diphenylcyclopropenone (DPC). The receptors come from a woman aged 45-65 years with alopecia areata. Some clones in this sample may be carry-over from other donors' samples.

This clonotype was detected a few times. This chain links TRBV7-2 with TRBJ1-5; D is possibly TRBD1 (6 bases). CDR1 is SGHTA, CDR2 FQGNSA, per germline. The ends were cut back, 6 bases at V and 3 bases at J, with 15 bases in the middle. The CDR3 is 15 residues long. CDR3 loop: CASSSLQGYNQPQHF. The CDR3 nucleotides read TGTGCCAGCAGTTCTTTACAGGGATACAATCAGCCCCAGCATTTT.

About this clonotype: A much larger clone differs by one base, so this may be a read error. The chain combines TRBV9 with TRBJ2-2, with D unclear. V lost 2 bases and J lost 6, with 11 bases in between. The CDR3 loop spans 14 amino acids. The V gene's germline CDR1 is SGDLS and CDR2 YYNGEE. CDR3 sequence: CASSVSVVAGELFF. DNA for the CDR3: TGTGCCAGCAGCGTCTCGGTGGTAGCCGGGGAGCTGTTTTTT.

V gene TRBV20-1 combines with J gene TRBJ2-3, with TRBD2 matching 10 bases. The CDR3 length is 19 residues. Germline V gene sequence: CDR1 DFQATT, CDR2 SNEGSKA (reference sequence). V lost 1 base to trimming and J lost 3 bases; unmatched junction nucleotides: 16. This CDR3 is CSARAEGLAGEAGTDTQYF. In DNA form, the CDR3 reads TGCAGTGCTAGAGCCGAGGGCCTAGCGGGAGAGGCCGGTACAGATACGCAGTATTTT.

This clonotype occurred many times. The J gene is TRBJ1-6, the V gene TRBV6-5, with D possibly matching TRBD1 (5 bases). Trimming pared 7 bases from V and 9 bases from J, leaving 10 bases between. CDR3 length: 12 residues. The germline V gene encodes CDR1 MNHEY and CDR2 SVGAGI. CDR3 sequence: CASTSRGSPLHF. The CDR3 bases are TGTGCCAGCACGTCAAGGGGTTCACCCCTCCACTTT.

This clonotype was counted many times. V gene TRBV7-9 combines with J gene TRBJ2-6; 8 bases match TRBD1. Germline CDR1 reads SEHNR; CDR2 reads FQNEAQ (reference sequence). The CDR3 spans 19 residues. Trimming took 4 bases from V and 0 from J; bases not matched to a gene: 11. This chain's CDR3 is CASSSRPGQVVSGANVLTF. Written as DNA, the CDR3 is TGTGCCAGCAGCTCCCGCCCGGGACAGGTCGTCTCTGGGGCCAACGTCCTGACTTTC.

This clonotype was detected ten times or more. This chain connects TRBV7-6 to TRBJ1-6, with D unclear. This CDR3 contains 17 residues. The germline V gene has CDR1 SGHVS and CDR2 FNYEAQ. V was shortened by 5 bases and J by 4 bases, with 18 bases between the two germline ends. The CDR3 spells CASSHSGPLPYNSPLHF. As DNA, the CDR3 is TGTGCCAGCAGCCACTCCGGGCCCCTCCCGTATAATTCACCCCTCCACTTT.

This clonotype occurred many times. The gene calls are TRBV6-1 and TRBJ2-1; TRBD1 might be the D (7 bases). CDR3 length: 19 amino acids. V lost 3 bases and J 0 bases, leaving 21 bases between the germline ends. Germline lookup yields CDR1 MNHNS and CDR2 SASEGT. CDR3 sequence reads: CASSDQGGRDLYSYNEQFF. DNA of the CDR3: TGTGCCAGCAGTGATCAGGGGGGCCGGGATCTCTACTCCTACAATGAGCAGTTCTTC.

This clonotype was counted at least ten times. The V gene is TRBV12-3 or TRBV12-4, the J gene TRBJ1-5; 7 nucleotides match TRBD1. With 7 bases clipped from V and 6 bases from J, the junction kept 12 bases outside the gene matches. The CDR3 has 15 amino acids. The CDR3 DNA reads as TGTGCCAGCACCAGCGGGCAGGGGGTCGGTCAGCCCCAGCATTTT. This codes for CASTSGQGVGQPQHF.

This clonotype appeared many times. The chain couples TRBV20-1 to TRBJ2-2; 14 bases are shared with TRBD2. The CDR3 runs to 17 residues. After removal of 5 bases from V and 1 base from J, the junction contained 6 bases not matched to a gene. CDR1 and CDR2 (germline): DFQATT, SNEGSKA (reference sequence). CDR3 nucleotide sequence: TGCAGTGCTTACGCCGGGACTAGCGGGAGGAACACCGGGGAGCTGTTTTTT. It codes for CSAYAGTSGRNTGELFF.

The chain is built from TRBV7-9 and TRBJ2-1; D is possibly TRBD2 (5 bases). The germline V and J ends were trimmed by 2 bases and 3 bases, with 8 bases remaining between them. CDR1 is SEHNR and CDR2 is FQNEAQ in the germline V gene (reference sequence). There are 14 residues in the CDR3. CDR3 region: CASSLTGIYNEQFF. CDR3 DNA sequence: TGTGCCAGCAGCTTAACGGGGATCTACAATGAGCAGTTCTTC.

The table lists this clonotype with a few counts. The genes are TRBV5-1 and TRBJ1-6, with unresolved D. The CDR3 length is 15 residues. Germline V gene sequence: CDR1 SGHRS, CDR2 YFSETQ. The V and J ends lost 5 bases and 0 bases respectively, with 9 bases between them. The CDR3 loop reads CASRPLLSYNSPLHF. CDR3 bases: TGCGCCAGCAGACCCCTACTCTCCTATAATTCACCCCTCCACTTT.

This clonotype was observed many times. This rearrangement joins TRBV18 to TRBJ2-3; D is perhaps TRBD1 (5 bases). V was clipped by 3 bases and J by 10 bases, with 14 bases between them. The CDR3 is 13 amino acids. The germline V gene has CDR1 KGHSH and CDR2 LQKENI. This CDR3 is CASSPQAQGAQYF. Here the CDR3 DNA reads TGTGCCAGCTCACCCCAGGCGCAAGGGGCGCAGTATTTT.

This clonotype was detected many times. The chain recombines TRBV18 with TRBJ2-7; maybe TRBD2 (6 bases). The CDR3 totals 15 residues. Deletions cut 1 base from V and 1 base from J, with 11 bases between. Germline loops: CDR1 KGHSH, CDR2 LQKENI. CDR3 nucleotides: TGTGCCAGCTCACCACTGACGGGAGTTTCCTACGAGCAGTACTTC. Encoded protein: CASSPLTGVSYEQYF.

As concerns this clonotype: This may arise from a read error, as a much more abundant clone is one base away. This CDR3 is missing its conserved last phenylalanine or tryptophan, likely due to a read error. V usage is TRBV5-1 and J usage is TRBJ1-1; D gene unclear. V was trimmed by 1 base and J by 3 bases, leaving 10 bases between them. Germline assignment: CDR1 SGHRS and CDR2 YFSETQ. The CDR3 covers 14 residues. Here the CDR3 DNA reads TGCGCCAGCAGCTTGAGGAGGCGGGACACTGAAGCTTTCTAT. Translation: CASSLRRRDTEAFY.

This clonotype was picked up a small number of times. The chain recombines TRBV20-1 with TRBJ1-1; D remains unclear. Trimming took 0 bases from V and 4 from J, leaving 15 bases between them. Per germline, CDR1 DFQATT and CDR2 SNEGSKA (reference sequence). CDR3 length: 15 amino acids. The CDR3 here is CSARDLRHPGTEAFF. CDR3 nucleotide sequence: TGCAGTGCTAGAGATCTCAGGCATCCAGGCACTGAAGCTTTCTTT.

V gene TRBV6-6 combines with J gene TRBJ1-1; tentative D call: TRBD1 (6 bases). The V and J ends lost 5 bases and 3 bases respectively, with 13 bases between them. This CDR3 is built from 14 residues. In germline, CDR1 is MNHNY, CDR2 SVGAGI (reference sequence). The CDR3, as DNA: TGTGCCAGCAGTAGACAGGAAGCGCACACTGAAGCTTTCTTT. This encodes CASSRQEAHTEAFF.

This clonotype has only a few counts. This CDR3 reads CASSFPRGSGELFF. For the CDR3, the DNA is TGTGCCAGCAGCTTTCCCCGGGGGTCCGGGGAGCTGTTTTTT. The V gene is TRBV5-4, the J gene TRBJ2-2; D might be TRBD2 (6 bases). Trimming pared 2 bases from V and 6 bases from J, leaving 11 bases between. The CDR3 consists of 14 residues. Germline V lookup: CDR1 SGHNT, CDR2 YYREEE (reference sequence).

In this sample, this clonotype turned up many times. This sequence joins TRBV23-1 and TRBJ2-2; 11 nucleotides match TRBD2. TRBV23-1 is flagged as an ORF with uncertain function. V dropped 6 bases and J dropped 7; count of bases not matched to a gene: 7. The CDR3 extends over 15 amino acids. In nucleotides, the CDR3 is TGCGCCAGCAGGGTAGCGGGAGGGCCCCACGGGGAGCTGTTTTTT. It is translated as CASRVAGGPHGELFF.

This clonotype has at least ten counts. The chain employs TRBV15 and TRBJ2-4; 11 positions agree with TRBD2. V was clipped by 3 bases and J by 6 bases; unmatched bases: 4. The CDR3 runs to 15 residues. CDR1 is LNHNV and CDR2 is YYDKDF in the germline V gene (reference sequence). CDR3 in amino acids: CATSRGGTSGNIQYF. CDR3 nucleotides: TGTGCCACCAGCAGGGGAGGGACTAGCGGAAACATTCAGTACTTC.

This clonotype was observed at least ten times. This chain joins TRBV29-1 and TRBJ2-1, with TRBD2 matching over 10 bases. The germline V gene has CDR1 SQVTM and CDR2 ANQGSEA. The CDR3 has 16 residues. V was pared by 0 bases and J by 7 bases, with 9 bases of the junction left unmatched. The CDR3 region is CSVEDRSGRQKNEQFF. The CDR3 DNA follows: TGCAGCGTTGAAGATCGTAGCGGGAGGCAAAAGAATGAGCAGTTCTTC.

The table lists this clonotype with many counts. This chain connects TRBV5-1 to TRBJ1-4; D unclear. The CDR3 has 14 amino acids. CDR1 is SGHRS, CDR2 YFSETQ, per germline. Trimming left V 3 bases short and J 10 bases short, with 16 bases between. The CDR3 protein is CASSSDRSNGKLFF. CDR3 sequence (DNA): TGCGCCAGCAGCTCTGACCGGTCAAACGGAAAACTGTTTTTT.

This clonotype showed up many times. The rearrangement uses TRBV24-1 and TRBJ1-6, with TRBD1 identical over 9 bases. J was trimmed by 9 bases and V by 7 bases; bases with no gene match: 9. This CDR3 is 15 amino acids long. Germline lookup yields CDR1 KGHDR and CDR2 SFDVKD. As DNA, the CDR3 is TGTGCCACCAGAACCCCCGGGACAGGGAGTTCACCCCTCCACTTT. It codes for CATRTPGTGSSPLHF.

This clonotype was observed once. This may stem from a read error, because a much larger clone lies one nucleotide away. V and J are TRBV12-3 or TRBV12-4 and TRBJ2-1; possible D gene TRBD2, 6 bases. CDR3 length equals 15 residues. Trimming stripped 3 bases from V and 9 bases from J, with 18 bases between. The CDR3 spells CASSFSTSRKGEQFF. The CDR3 region has the DNA TGTGCCAGCAGTTTTAGTACTAGCAGGAAGGGTGAGCAGTTCTTC.

With regard to this clonotype: A much larger clone lies one base from this, so it may be a read error. It is likely a read error, because the conserved phenylalanine at the end of the CDR3 is missing. The gene calls are TRBV7-9 and TRBJ1-1; TRBD1 is a possible D gene (6 bases). CDR1 SEHNR and CDR2 FQNEAQ come from the germline V gene (reference sequence). V was trimmed by 1 base and J by 6 bases, leaving 15 bases between them. This CDR3 is 15 amino acids long. In nucleotides, the CDR3 is TGTGCCAGCAGCTTAGACAGGCAGGGGATACCTGAAGCTTTCTTA. It translates to CASSLDRQGIPEAFL.

This clonotype has ten or more counts. The gene calls are TRBV4-3 and TRBJ2-7, with D maybe TRBD2 (5 bases). The germline V gene encodes CDR1 LGHNA and CDR2 YSLEER. The CDR3 runs 15 residues. V dropped 0 bases and J dropped 2 bases, with 11 bases sitting between them. The CDR3 DNA follows: TGCGCCAGCAGCCAAGATCGGAGCGGAACCTACGAGCAGTACTTC. This codes for CASSQDRSGTYEQYF.